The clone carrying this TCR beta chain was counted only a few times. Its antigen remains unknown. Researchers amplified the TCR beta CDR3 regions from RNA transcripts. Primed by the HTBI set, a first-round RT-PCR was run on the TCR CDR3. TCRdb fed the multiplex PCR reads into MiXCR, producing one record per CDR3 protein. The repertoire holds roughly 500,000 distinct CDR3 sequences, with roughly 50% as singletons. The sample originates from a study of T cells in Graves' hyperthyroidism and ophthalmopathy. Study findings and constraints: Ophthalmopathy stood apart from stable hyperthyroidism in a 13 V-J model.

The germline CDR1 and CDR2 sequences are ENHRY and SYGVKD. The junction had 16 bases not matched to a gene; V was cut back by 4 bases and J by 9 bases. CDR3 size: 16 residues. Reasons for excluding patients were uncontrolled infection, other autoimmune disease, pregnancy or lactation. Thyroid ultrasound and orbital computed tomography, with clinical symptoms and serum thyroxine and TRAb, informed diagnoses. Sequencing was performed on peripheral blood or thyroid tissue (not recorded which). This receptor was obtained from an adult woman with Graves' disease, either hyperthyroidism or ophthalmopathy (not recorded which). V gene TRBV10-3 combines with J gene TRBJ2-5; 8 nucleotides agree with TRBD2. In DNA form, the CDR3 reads TGTGCCATCAGTGCCGGGAGGGGGTTTGGCAATCAGCCCCAGTACTTC. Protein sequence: CAISAGRGFGNQPQYF.